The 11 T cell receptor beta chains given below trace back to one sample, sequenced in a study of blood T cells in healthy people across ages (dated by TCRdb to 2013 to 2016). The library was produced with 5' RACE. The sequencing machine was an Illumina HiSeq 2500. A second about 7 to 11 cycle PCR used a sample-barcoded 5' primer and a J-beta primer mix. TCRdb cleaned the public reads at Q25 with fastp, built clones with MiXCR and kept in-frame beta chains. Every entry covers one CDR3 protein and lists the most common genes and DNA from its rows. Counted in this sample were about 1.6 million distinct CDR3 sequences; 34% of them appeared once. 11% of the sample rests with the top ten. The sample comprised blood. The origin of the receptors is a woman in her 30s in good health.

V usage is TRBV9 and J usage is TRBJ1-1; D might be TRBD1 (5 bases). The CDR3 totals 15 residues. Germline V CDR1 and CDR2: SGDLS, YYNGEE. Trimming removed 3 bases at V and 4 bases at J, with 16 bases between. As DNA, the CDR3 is TGTGCCAGCAGCGCCCTGGGAGGGGACCTCACTGAAGCTTTCTTT. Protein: CASSALGGDLTEAFF.

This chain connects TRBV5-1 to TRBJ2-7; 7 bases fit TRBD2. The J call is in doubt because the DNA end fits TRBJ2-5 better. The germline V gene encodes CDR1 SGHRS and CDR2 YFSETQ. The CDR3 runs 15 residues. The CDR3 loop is CASSLSLAEGETQYF. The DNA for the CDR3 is TGCGCCAGCAGCTTGTCTCTAGCGGAGGGTGAGACCCAGTACTTC.

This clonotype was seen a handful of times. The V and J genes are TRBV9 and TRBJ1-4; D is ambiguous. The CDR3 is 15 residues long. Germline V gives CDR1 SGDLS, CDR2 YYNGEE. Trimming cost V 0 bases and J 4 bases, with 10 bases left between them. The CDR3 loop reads CASSVGNGNNEKLFF. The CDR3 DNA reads TGTGCCAGCAGCGTAGGAAACGGCAATAATGAAAAACTGTTTTTT.

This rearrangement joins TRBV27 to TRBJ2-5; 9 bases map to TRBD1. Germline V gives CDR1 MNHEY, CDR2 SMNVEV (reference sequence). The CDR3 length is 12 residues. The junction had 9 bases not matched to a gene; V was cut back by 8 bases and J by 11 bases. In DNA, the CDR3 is TGTGCCAGCGGACAGGGGACTCAGGAGCAGTACTTC. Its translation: CASGQGTQEQYF.

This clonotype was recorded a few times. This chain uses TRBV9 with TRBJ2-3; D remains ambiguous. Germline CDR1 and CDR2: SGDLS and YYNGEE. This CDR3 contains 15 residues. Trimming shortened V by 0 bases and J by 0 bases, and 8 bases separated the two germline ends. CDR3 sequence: CASSVDGLSTDTQYF. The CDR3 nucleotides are TGTGCCAGCAGCGTAGATGGTTTAAGCACAGATACGCAGTATTTT.

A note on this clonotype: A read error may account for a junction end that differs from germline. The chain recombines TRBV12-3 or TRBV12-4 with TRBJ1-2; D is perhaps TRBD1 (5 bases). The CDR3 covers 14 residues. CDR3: CVSSFREEGYGYTF. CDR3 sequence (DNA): TGTGTCAGCAGTTTCAGGGAAGAAGGCTATGGCTACACCTTC.

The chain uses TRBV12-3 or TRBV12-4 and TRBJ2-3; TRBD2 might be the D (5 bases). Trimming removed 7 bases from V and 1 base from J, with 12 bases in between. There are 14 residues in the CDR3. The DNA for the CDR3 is TGTGCCAGCACCCGGCCCGGGGGCACAGATACGCAGTATTTT. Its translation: CASTRPGGTDTQYF.

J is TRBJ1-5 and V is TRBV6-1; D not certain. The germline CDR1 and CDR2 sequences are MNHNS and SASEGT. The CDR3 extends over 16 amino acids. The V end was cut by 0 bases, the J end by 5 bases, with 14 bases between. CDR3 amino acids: CASSEAYVRSDQPQHF. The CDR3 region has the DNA TGTGCCAGCAGTGAAGCGTATGTCCGCTCGGATCAGCCCCAGCATTTT.

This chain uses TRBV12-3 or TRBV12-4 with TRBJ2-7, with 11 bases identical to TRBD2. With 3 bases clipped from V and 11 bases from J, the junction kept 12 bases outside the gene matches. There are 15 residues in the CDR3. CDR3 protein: CASSLGGLAGGLEYF. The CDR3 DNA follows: TGTGCCAGCAGTTTGGGGGGGCTAGCGGGAGGTTTGGAGTACTTC.

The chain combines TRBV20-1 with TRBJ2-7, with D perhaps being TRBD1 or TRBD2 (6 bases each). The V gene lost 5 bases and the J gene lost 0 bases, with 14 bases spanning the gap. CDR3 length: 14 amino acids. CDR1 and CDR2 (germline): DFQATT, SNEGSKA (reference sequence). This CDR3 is CSAGGPLLSYEQYF. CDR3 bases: TGCAGTGCTGGGGGGCCGCTTCTCTCCTACGAGCAGTACTTC.

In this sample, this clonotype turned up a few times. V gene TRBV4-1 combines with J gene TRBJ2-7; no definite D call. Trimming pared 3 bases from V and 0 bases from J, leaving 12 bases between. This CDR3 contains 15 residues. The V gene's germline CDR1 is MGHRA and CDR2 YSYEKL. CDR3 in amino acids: CASSHTDTSSYEQYF. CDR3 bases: TGCGCCAGCAGCCACACCGACACGAGCTCCTACGAGCAGTACTTC.